What follows are 11 T cell receptor beta chains derived from one specimen sequenced in a study of blood T cells in healthy people across ages. PCR was performed a second time for about 7 to 12 cycles using a sample-barcoded 5' primer and a J-beta primer mix. Each CDR3 protein gets one entry after TCRdb re-called the 5' RACE reads with MiXCR. The profile shows around 1.5 million distinct CDR3 sequences, roughly 32% of them singletons. Specimen: blood. These receptors all stem from a woman in her thirties in good health.

As to this clonotype: A read error may produce the germline difference seen at one junction end. This rearrangement joins TRBV6-1 to TRBJ2-2; D is perhaps TRBD1 or TRBD2 (5 bases each). The CDR3 has 14 residues. Germline V lookup: CDR1 MNHNS, CDR2 SASEGT. CDR3 in DNA: TGTGCCAGCATGGACATCAGAGAGGGCGTGGAGCGGTTTTTT. Its protein product is CASMDIREGVERFF.

V usage is TRBV5-1 and J usage is TRBJ2-1; 9 bases match TRBD2. The germline V gene encodes CDR1 SGHRS and CDR2 YFSETQ. V shed 5 bases, J shed 13 bases, and the junction held 13 bases outside the gene matches. CDR3 length: 14 amino acids. The CDR3 DNA reads TGCGCCAGCAGACTGTCTAGCGGGGTGCTCGAACAGTTCTTC. Its protein product is CASRLSSGVLEQFF. Full variable domain (missing parts from reference TRBV5-1 and TRBJ2-1): KAGVTQTPRYLIKTRGQQVTLSCSPISGHRSVSWYQQTPGQGLQFLFEYFSETQRNKGNFPGRFSGRQFSNSRSEMNVSTLELGDSALYLCASRLSSGVLEQFFGPGTRLTVL.

At least ten counts were recorded for this clonotype. The rearrangement links TRBV4-1 to TRBJ1-2; TRBD1 is a possible D gene (6 bases). Deletions cut 1 base from V and 8 bases from J, with 20 bases between. This CDR3 has 16 residues. From germline, CDR1 is MGHRA and CDR2 YSYEKL. The CDR3 bases are TGCGCCAGCAGCCAAGGCCCAAAAGACAGGCGTAACGGCTACACCTTC. Translated, it gives CASSQGPKDRRNGYTF.

Ten or more counts support this clonotype. The chain couples TRBV9 to TRBJ2-3; TRBD2 matches 14 bases. V was pared by 3 bases and J by 7 bases, with 7 bases of the junction left unmatched. The CDR3 extends over 16 amino acids. The germline CDR1 and CDR2 sequences are SGDLS and YYNGEE. CDR3 amino acids: CASSAAGLAGENTQYF. CDR3 bases: TGTGCCAGCAGCGCCGCGGGACTAGCGGGGGAGAATACGCAGTATTTT.

In the case of this clonotype: The junction and the germline gene differ at one end; a read error may be behind it. The V and J genes are TRBV6-6 and TRBJ2-1, with D unresolved. The CDR3 runs 14 residues. Germline V gene data show CDR1 as MNHNY and CDR2 as SVGAGI (reference sequence). CDR3 residues: CASSYGDRYNGQFF. CDR3 DNA sequence: TGTGCCAGCAGTTACGGGGATCGTTACAATGGGCAGTTCTTC.

This clonotype has a handful of counts. The chain employs TRBV5-1 and TRBJ2-5; TRBD2 aligns across 7 bases. V was clipped by 3 bases and J by 2 bases; unmatched bases: 4. Germline values: CDR1 SGHRS, CDR2 YFSETQ. The CDR3 loop spans 14 amino acids. CDR3 nucleotide sequence: TGCGCCAGCAGCTCGACTAGCAGACAAGAGACCCAGTACTTC. Its translation: CASSSTSRQETQYF.

V gene TRBV19 combines with J gene TRBJ1-4; D is perhaps TRBD1 (5 bases). Between the trimmed V and J ends, which lost 5 bases and 5 bases, there was a span of 12 bases. CDR3 length: 14 amino acids. Germline CDR1 is LNHDA and CDR2 is SQIVND (reference sequence). The CDR3 DNA reads as TGTGCCAGTAGTTCTCAACGGGGCAATGAAAAACTGTTTTTT. The encoded protein is CASSSQRGNEKLFF.

This clonotype was seen more than once but under ten times. The chain couples TRBV7-3 to TRBJ2-3; TRBD1 or TRBD2 may be the D gene (6 bases each). Germline V gene data show CDR1 as SGHTA and CDR2 as FQGTGA. The CDR3 is 15 residues long. The V gene lost 3 bases and the J gene lost 5 bases, with 15 bases spanning the gap. The CDR3 here is CASSFGGLVGDTQYF. The CDR3 bases are TGTGCCAGCAGCTTTGGGGGGCTTGTTGGAGATACGCAGTATTTT.

The chain links TRBV3-1 to TRBJ1-2; the D is unclear. Trimming took off 0 bases at V and 4 bases at J, with 12 bases between the two ends. The CDR3 is 15 amino acids. CDR1 and CDR2 from the germline V gene are LGHDT and YNNKEL (reference sequence). The chain's CDR3 is CASSQDLGYFYGYTF. For the CDR3, the DNA is TGTGCCAGCAGCCAAGATCTAGGCTACTTCTATGGCTACACCTTC.

The V call is TRBV20-1, the J call TRBJ1-1; maybe TRBD1 (5 bases). CDR1 is DFQATT and CDR2 is SNEGSKA in the germline V gene (reference sequence). The CDR3 loop spans 13 amino acids. The V and J ends lost 0 bases and 7 bases respectively, with 12 bases between them. CDR3 nucleotides: TGCAGTGCTAGAGATGGAAGGGGAGGTGAAGCTTTCTTT. Translated: CSARDGRGGEAFF.

The chain has TRBV6-1 and TRBJ2-1; TRBD1 aligns across 7 bases. CDR1 and CDR2 from the germline V gene are MNHNS and SASEGT. Losses at the gene ends were 5 bases for V and 8 bases for J; bases not matched to a gene: 12. CDR3 size: 15 residues. The chain's CDR3 is CASSLDREGVDEQFF. CDR3 bases: TGTGCCAGCAGTCTCGACAGGGAAGGAGTCGATGAGCAGTTCTTC.